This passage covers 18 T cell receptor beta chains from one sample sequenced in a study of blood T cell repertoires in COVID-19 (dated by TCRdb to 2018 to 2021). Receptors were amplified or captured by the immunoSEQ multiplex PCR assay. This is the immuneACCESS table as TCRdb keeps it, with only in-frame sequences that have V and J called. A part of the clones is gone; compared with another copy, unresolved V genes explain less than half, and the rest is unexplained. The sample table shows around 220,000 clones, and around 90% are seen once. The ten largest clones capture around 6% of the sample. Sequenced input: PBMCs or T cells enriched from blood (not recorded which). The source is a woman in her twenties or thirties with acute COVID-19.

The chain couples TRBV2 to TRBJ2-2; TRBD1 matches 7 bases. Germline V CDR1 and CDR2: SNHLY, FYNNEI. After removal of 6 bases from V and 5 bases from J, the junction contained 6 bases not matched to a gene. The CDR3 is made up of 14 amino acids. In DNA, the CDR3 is TGTGCCAGCAGGGAGACAGGGAATACCGGGGAGCTGTTTTTT. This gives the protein CASRETGNTGELFF.

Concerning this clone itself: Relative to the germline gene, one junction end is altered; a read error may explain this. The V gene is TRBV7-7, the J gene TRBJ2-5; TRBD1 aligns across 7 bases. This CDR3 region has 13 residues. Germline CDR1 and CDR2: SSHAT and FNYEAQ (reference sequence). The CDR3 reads CASSRDREETQYF. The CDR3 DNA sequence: TGTGCTAGCAGCCGAGACAGGGAAGAGACCCAGTACTTC. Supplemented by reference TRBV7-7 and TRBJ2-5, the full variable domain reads GAGVSQSPRYKVTKRGQDVTLRCDPISSHATLYWYQQALGQGPEFLTYFNYEAQPDKSGLPSDRFSAERPEGSISTLTIQRTEQRDSAMYRCASSRDREETQYFGPGTRLLVL.

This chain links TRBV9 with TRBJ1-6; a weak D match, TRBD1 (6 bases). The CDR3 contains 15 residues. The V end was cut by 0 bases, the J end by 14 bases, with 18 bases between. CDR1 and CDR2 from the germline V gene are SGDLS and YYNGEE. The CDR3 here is CASSVGGGGPLTLHF. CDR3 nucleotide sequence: TGTGCCAGCAGCGTAGGAGGCGGGGGCCCTTTAACCCTCCACTTT.

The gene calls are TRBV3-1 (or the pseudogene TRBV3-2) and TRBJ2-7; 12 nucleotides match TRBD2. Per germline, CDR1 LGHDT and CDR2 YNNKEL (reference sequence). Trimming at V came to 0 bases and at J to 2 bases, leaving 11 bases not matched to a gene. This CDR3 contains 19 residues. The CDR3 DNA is TGTGCCAGCAGCCAAGACGGACTAGCGGGGCCTAGGGACCCCTACGAGCAGTACTTC. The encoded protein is CASSQDGLAGPRDPYEQYF.

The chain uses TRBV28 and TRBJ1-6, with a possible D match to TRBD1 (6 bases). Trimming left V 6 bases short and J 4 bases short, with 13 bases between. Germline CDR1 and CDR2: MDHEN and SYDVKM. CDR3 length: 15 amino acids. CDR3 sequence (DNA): TGTGCCAGCAGCCCTCGGGACAAGTATAATTCACCCCTCCACTTT. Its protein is CASSPRDKYNSPLHF.

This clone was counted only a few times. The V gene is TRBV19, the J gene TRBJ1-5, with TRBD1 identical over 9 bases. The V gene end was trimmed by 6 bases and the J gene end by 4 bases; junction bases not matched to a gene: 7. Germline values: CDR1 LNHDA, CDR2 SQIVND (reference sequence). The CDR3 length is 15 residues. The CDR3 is CASRPDRGWNQPQHF. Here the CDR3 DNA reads TGTGCCAGTAGACCGGACAGGGGTTGGAATCAGCCCCAGCATTTT. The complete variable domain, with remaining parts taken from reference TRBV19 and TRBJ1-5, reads DGGITQSPKYLFRKEGQNVTLSCEQNLNHDAMYWYRQDPGQGLRLIYYSQIVNDFQKGDIAEGYSVSREKKESFPLTVTSAQKNPTAFYLCASRPDRGWNQPQHFGDGTRLSIL.

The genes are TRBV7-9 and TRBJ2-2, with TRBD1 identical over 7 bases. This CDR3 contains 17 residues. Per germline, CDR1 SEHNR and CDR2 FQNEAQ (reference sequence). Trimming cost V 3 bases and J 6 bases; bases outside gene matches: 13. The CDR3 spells CASSFRTGASPAGELFF. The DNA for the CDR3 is TGTGCCAGCAGCTTCCGAACAGGGGCGTCGCCGGCCGGGGAGCTGTTTTTT.

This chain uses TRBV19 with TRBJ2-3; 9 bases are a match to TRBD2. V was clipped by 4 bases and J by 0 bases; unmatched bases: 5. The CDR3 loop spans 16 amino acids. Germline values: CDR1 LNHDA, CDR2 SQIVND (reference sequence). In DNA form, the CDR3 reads TGTGCCAGTAGTAGGCTAGCGGGGAGTAGCACAGATACGCAGTATTTT. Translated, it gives CASSRLAGSSTDTQYF.

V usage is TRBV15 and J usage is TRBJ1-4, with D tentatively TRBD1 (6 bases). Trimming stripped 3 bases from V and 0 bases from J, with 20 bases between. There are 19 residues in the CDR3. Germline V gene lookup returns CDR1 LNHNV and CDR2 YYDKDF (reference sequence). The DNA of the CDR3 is TGTGCCACCAGCAGGCGAGCGGTAGGGGGGGGTGCAACTAATGAAAAACTGTTTTTT. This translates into CATSRRAVGGGATNEKLFF.

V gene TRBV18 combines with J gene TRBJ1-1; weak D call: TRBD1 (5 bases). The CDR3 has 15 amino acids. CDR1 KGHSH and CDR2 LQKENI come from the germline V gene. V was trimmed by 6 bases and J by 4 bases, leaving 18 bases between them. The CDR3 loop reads CASSPYSREFTEAFF. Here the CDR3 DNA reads TGTGCCAGCTCCCCATACAGCAGGGAATTCACTGAAGCTTTCTTT.

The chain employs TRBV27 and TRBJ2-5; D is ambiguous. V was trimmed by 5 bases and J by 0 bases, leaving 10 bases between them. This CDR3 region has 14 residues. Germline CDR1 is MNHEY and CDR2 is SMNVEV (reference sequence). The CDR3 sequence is CASSRTPYQETQYF. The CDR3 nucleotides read TGTGCCAGCAGTCGAACTCCGTACCAAGAGACCCAGTACTTC.

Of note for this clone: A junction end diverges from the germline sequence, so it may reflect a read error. CDR3 nucleotide sequence: TGTGCCAGCAGTAAAGCTTCTGGGTTTGACACACCGATTGGAGAGACCCAGTACTTC. Protein product: CASSKASGFDTPIGETQYF. The chain employs TRBV6-1 and TRBJ2-5; D not certain. This CDR3 contains 19 residues. Germline assignment: CDR1 MNHNS and CDR2 SASEGT.

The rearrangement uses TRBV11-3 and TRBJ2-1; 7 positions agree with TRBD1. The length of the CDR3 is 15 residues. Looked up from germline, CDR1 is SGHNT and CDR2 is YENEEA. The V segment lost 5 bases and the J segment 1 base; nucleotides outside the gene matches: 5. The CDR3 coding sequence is TGTGCCAGCAGCACCAGACAGGGTTCCTACAATGAGCAGTTCTTC. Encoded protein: CASSTRQGSYNEQFF.

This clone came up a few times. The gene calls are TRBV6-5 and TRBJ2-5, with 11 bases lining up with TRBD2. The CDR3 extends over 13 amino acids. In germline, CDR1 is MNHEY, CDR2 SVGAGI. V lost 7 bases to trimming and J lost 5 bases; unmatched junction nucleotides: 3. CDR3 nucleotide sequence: TGTGCCAGCAATCCTAGCGGGAGGGAGACCCAGTACTTC. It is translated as CASNPSGRETQYF.

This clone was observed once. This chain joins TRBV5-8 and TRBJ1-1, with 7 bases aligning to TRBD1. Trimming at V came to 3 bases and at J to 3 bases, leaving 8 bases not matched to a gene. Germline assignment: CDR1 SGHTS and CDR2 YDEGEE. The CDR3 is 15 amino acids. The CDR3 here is CASSSGTGVDTEAFF. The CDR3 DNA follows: TGTGCCAGCAGCTCTGGTACAGGGGTGGACACTGAAGCTTTCTTT.

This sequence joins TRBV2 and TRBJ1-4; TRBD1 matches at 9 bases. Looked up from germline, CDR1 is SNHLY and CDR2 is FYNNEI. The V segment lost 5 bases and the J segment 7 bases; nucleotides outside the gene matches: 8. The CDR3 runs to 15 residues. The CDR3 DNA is TGTGCCAGCAGTACCCCGACAGGGGGAAGTGAAAAACTGTTTTTT. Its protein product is CASSTPTGGSEKLFF. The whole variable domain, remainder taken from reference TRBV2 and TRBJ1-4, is EPEVTQTPSHQVTQMGQEVILRCVPISNHLYFYWYRQILGQKVEFLVSFYNNEISEKSEIFDDQFSVERPDGSNFTLKIRSTKLEDSAMYFCASSTPTGGSEKLFFGSGTQLSVL.

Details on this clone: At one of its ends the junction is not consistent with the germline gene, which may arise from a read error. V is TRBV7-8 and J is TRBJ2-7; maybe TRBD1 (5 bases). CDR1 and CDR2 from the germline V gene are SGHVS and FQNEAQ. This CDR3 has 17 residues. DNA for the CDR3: TGTGCCAGCAGCATAGCAACTATGGGGCGGCAAACCTACGAGCAGTACTTC. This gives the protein CASSIATMGRQTYEQYF.

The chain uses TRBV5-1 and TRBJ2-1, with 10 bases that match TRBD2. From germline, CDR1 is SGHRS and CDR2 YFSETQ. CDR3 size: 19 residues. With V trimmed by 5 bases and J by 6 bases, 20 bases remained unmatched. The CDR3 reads CASRPDLAGVLWGFNEQFF. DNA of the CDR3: TGCGCCAGCAGGCCAGATCTAGCGGGAGTGTTATGGGGGTTCAATGAGCAGTTCTTC. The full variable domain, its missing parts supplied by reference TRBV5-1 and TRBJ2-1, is KAGVTQTPRYLIKTRGQQVTLSCSPISGHRSVSWYQQTPGQGLQFLFEYFSETQRNKGNFPGRFSGRQFSNSRSEMNVSTLELGDSALYLCASRPDLAGVLWGFNEQFFGPGTRLTVL.